This T cell receptor (beta chain) came from a study of cytomegalovirus exposure and HLA in healthy donors. Study overall: Across 300 to 400 genotyped donors, around 82% landed in the Caucasian-associated ancestry cluster. Study findings and constraints: Analysis performed later showed TCR beta chains linked to HLA being more clonally expanded than equally common others. Productive rates of about 90% or about 30% were seen for most TCR beta V segments in an earlier analysis. Listed as cytomegalovirus-associated were approximately 160 TCR beta chains.

With regard to this clone: Its target is unknown.

It was with 60 Vbeta and 13 Jbeta primers that the PCR ran. Produced via immunoSEQ multiplex PCR; TCRdb's table is partial and in-frame only. The sample yields 200,000 to 300,000 clones, roughly 87% seen once. Germline V CDR1 and CDR2: ENHRY, SYGVKD. The V segment lost 7 bases and the J segment 9 bases; nucleotides outside the gene matches: 9. This CDR3 is built from 16 residues. Sequenced material: PBMCs. The chain uses TRBV10-3 and TRBJ2-1; 16 bases are a match to TRBD2. This clonotype originated in a woman in her thirties or forties in good health and CMV-seropositive. CDR3 residues: CAINSGTSGRASEQFF. The CDR3 DNA is TGTGCCATCAATTCCGGGACTAGCGGGAGGGCCTCTGAGCAGTTCTTC.